The 32 T cell receptor beta chains in this list originate from one sample, sequenced in a study of T cell responses to AZD1222 COVID-19 vaccine. Clones were read by immunoSEQ multiplex PCR, and TCRdb kept only the in-frame ones, dropping some. Of around 140,000 clones detected, around 90% appear once; the ten largest clones hold 1.5% to 2%. This specimen was peripheral blood, taken 28 days after the second AZD1222 dose. The receptors shown here come from an adult who received the AZD1222 COVID-19 vaccine.

DNA for the CDR3: TGTGCCAGCAGTTTAATACAGGGGGACTATGGCTACACCTTC. Translated: CASSLIQGDYGYTF. The chain is built from TRBV28 and TRBJ1-2, with 8 bases aligning to TRBD1. V trimming: 2 bases; J trimming: 3 bases; junction bases outside the gene matches: 2. The CDR3 covers 14 residues. Germline V lookup: CDR1 MDHEN, CDR2 SYDVKM.

This chain links TRBV28 with TRBJ2-5, with 7 bases matching TRBD2. The germline gives CDR1 MDHEN, CDR2 SYDVKM. This CDR3 comprises 12 residues. V was pared by 6 bases and J by 7 bases, with 5 bases of the junction left unmatched. CDR3 amino acids: CASRSWGGTQYF. The CDR3 DNA sequence: TGTGCCAGCAGGTCCTGGGGGGGGACCCAGTACTTC.

V gene TRBV7-2 combines with J gene TRBJ1-6; D perhaps matches TRBD1 (6 bases). CDR1 SGHTA and CDR2 FQGNSA come from the germline V gene. The V and J ends lost 5 bases and 9 bases respectively, with 29 bases between them. The CDR3 has 19 amino acids. The CDR3 loop reads CASSPTRGHQPALGSPLHF. The CDR3 coding sequence is TGTGCCAGCAGCCCGACCAGGGGCCACCAGCCTGCCCTTGGTTCACCCCTCCACTTT.

This chain connects TRBV6-2 or TRBV6-3 to TRBJ2-1; 10 nucleotides align to TRBD1. This CDR3 has 15 amino acids. Germline V lookup: CDR1 MNHEY, CDR2 SVGEGT. The V and J ends lost 1 base and 7 bases, in that order; junction bases with no gene match: 4. CDR3 DNA sequence: TGTGCCAGCAGTTACTTCGGGACAGGGGATAATGAGCAGTTCTTC. Amino acid sequence: CASSYFGTGDNEQFF.

This clone occurred once. The V call is TRBV19, the J call TRBJ1-2; D is possibly TRBD1 (5 bases). CDR3 length: 16 amino acids. The V and J ends lost 6 bases and 1 base respectively, with 18 bases between them. Germline V CDR1 and CDR2: LNHDA, SQIVND (reference sequence). The CDR3 reads CASRTIRRGDNYGYTF. The CDR3 DNA follows: TGTGCCAGTAGAACGATCAGACGGGGGGATAACTATGGCTACACCTTC.

The chain links TRBV28 to TRBJ1-2; D remains ambiguous. CDR3 length equals 13 residues. From germline, CDR1 is MDHEN and CDR2 SYDVKM. V was trimmed by 7 bases and J by 2 bases, leaving 11 bases between them. The CDR3 spells CASTATVNYGYTF. Written as DNA, the CDR3 is TGTGCCAGCACGGCGACCGTGAACTATGGCTACACCTTC.

This chain connects TRBV6-2 or TRBV6-3 to TRBJ1-6; 8 nucleotides align to TRBD1. There are 15 residues in the CDR3. Germline-derived CDR1 and CDR2 are MNHEY and SVGEGT. J lost 6 bases, V lost 6 bases, and 7 bases had no gene match. CDR3: CASSSDRGGNSPLHF. CDR3 in DNA: TGTGCCAGCAGCTCAGACAGGGGTGGTAATTCACCCCTCCACTTT.

The gene calls are TRBV12-1 and TRBJ1-1; TRBD1, the D gene given by the table, was not confirmed from the DNA. TRBV12-1 is a documented pseudogene. There are 17 residues in the CDR3. CDR3 nucleotides: TGTGCCAGCAGCCAATCCGGGACAATCCCCCTATTGACGAAAGCTTTCTTT. This sequence encodes CASSQSGTIPLLTKAFF.

Of note for this clone: A junction end diverges from the germline sequence, so it may reflect a read error. V is TRBV4-3 and J is TRBJ2-4; D is perhaps TRBD2 (6 bases). The CDR3 runs 13 residues. Germline CDR1 and CDR2: LGHNA and YSLEER. For the CDR3, the DNA is TGCGCCAGCAGGAGCGGGCATAAAAGCATTCAGTACTTC. Amino acid sequence: CASRSGHKSIQYF.

The chain couples TRBV4-3 to TRBJ2-1; 8 bases agree with TRBD2. The germline CDR1 and CDR2 sequences are LGHNA and YSLEER. With V trimmed by 0 bases and J by 5 bases, 12 bases remained unmatched. This CDR3 region has 18 residues. For the CDR3, the DNA is TGCGCCAGCAGCCAAGAGGGTAGCGGGACTTATCGGGACAATGAGCAGTTCTTC. It is translated as CASSQEGSGTYRDNEQFF.

This rearrangement joins TRBV6-5 to TRBJ2-3; the D gene is possibly TRBD1 (5 bases). The CDR3 length is 14 residues. Germline values: CDR1 MNHEY, CDR2 SVGAGI. The V end lost 3 bases, the J end lost 0 bases, and 7 bases lay between the germline ends. DNA of the CDR3: TGTGCCAGCAGTTATGGGGCTAGCACAGATACGCAGTATTTT. Encoded protein: CASSYGASTDTQYF.

This chain links TRBV5-6 with TRBJ2-1; the match to TRBD2 covers 10 bases. Losses at the gene ends were 2 bases for V and 5 bases for J; bases not matched to a gene: 4. Germline assignment: CDR1 SGHDT and CDR2 YYEEEE. CDR3 length: 15 amino acids. The CDR3 loop reads CASSFLAGVDNEQFF. CDR3 sequence (DNA): TGTGCCAGCAGCTTCCTAGCGGGGGTCGACAATGAGCAGTTCTTC.

The V and J genes are TRBV14 and TRBJ2-1, with D tentatively TRBD2 (6 bases). V lost 0 bases and J lost 9, with 12 bases in between. Germline V gene sequence: CDR1 SGHDN, CDR2 FVKESK. CDR3 length equals 14 residues. The CDR3 loop reads CASSQEAGSVEQFF. CDR3 DNA: TGTGCCAGCAGCCAAGAGGCCGGGAGCGTTGAGCAGTTCTTC.

The chain is built from TRBV12-3 or TRBV12-4 and TRBJ1-2, with a tentative D call TRBD1 (6 bases). The CDR3 contains 12 residues. Trimming stripped 3 bases from V and 8 bases from J, with 10 bases between. CDR3 sequence reads: CASSFRQEGYTF. The DNA for the CDR3 is TGTGCCAGCAGTTTTCGACAGGAGGGCTACACCTTC.

The chain recombines TRBV6-1 with TRBJ2-6; the D is unclear. The CDR3 has 14 residues. CDR1 MNHNS and CDR2 SASEGT come from the germline V gene. V lost 1 base and J lost 4, with 5 bases in between. The CDR3 spells CASSEVSGANVLTF. The CDR3 DNA sequence: TGTGCCAGCAGTGAAGTATCCGGGGCCAACGTCCTGACTTTC.

This sequence joins TRBV29-1 and TRBJ2-3; D remains ambiguous. Germline V gene data show CDR1 as SQVTM and CDR2 as ANQGSEA. V shed 0 bases and J shed 4 bases, with 8 bases lying between them. The length of the CDR3 is 13 residues. In DNA, the CDR3 is TGCAGCGTTGAAGATCAGGATCCAGATACGCAGTATTTT. This gives the protein CSVEDQDPDTQYF.

DNA for the CDR3: TGTGCCAGCAGCCTCTTCGGCGGCACTGAAGCTTTCTTT. Amino acids: CASSLFGGTEAFF. V and J are TRBV5-6 and TRBJ1-1; no clear D. Germline V gene data show CDR1 as SGHDT and CDR2 as YYEEEE. Trimming shortened V by 4 bases and J by 4 bases, and 11 bases separated the two germline ends. This CDR3 spans 13 amino acids.

J is TRBJ2-1 and V is TRBV18; no firm D call. This CDR3 region has 15 residues. Per germline, CDR1 KGHSH and CDR2 LQKENI. V was shortened by 10 bases and J by 1 base, with 17 bases between the two germline ends. CDR3 protein: CATGVGSGSYNEQFF. The CDR3 nucleotides read TGTGCCACCGGTGTTGGGTCTGGGTCCTACAATGAGCAGTTCTTC. The whole variable domain, remainder taken from reference TRBV18 and TRBJ2-1, is NAGVMQNPRHLVRRRGQEARLRCSPMKGHSHVYWYRQLPEEGLKFMVYLQKENIIDESGMPKERFSAEFPKEGPSILRIQQVVRGDSAAYFCATGVGSGSYNEQFFGPGTRLTVL.

The V call is TRBV30, the J call TRBJ1-1; 7 nucleotides align to TRBD1. Germline CDR1 and CDR2: GTSNPN and SVGIG (reference sequence). The CDR3 is 12 amino acids. V was pared by 2 bases and J by 10 bases, with 7 bases of the junction left unmatched. CDR3 nucleotide sequence: TGTGCCTGGAGTTCACAGGGGTTTAGAGCTTTCTTT. Its protein is CAWSSQGFRAFF.

The chain has TRBV4-3 and TRBJ2-1; 13 bases match TRBD2. Germline CDR1 and CDR2: LGHNA and YSLEER. The V segment lost 0 bases and the J segment 7 bases; nucleotides outside the gene matches: 15. The CDR3 has 20 amino acids. The CDR3 is CASSQEGEALAGGVGNEQFF. DNA of the CDR3: TGCGCCAGCAGCCAAGAAGGAGAAGCACTAGCGGGAGGGGTCGGGAATGAGCAGTTCTTC.

The chain links TRBV2 to TRBJ1-1, with D unresolved. The germline V and J ends were trimmed by 7 bases and 4 bases, with 13 bases remaining between them. Germline CDR1 and CDR2: SNHLY and FYNNEI. This CDR3 has 13 residues. CDR3 nucleotide sequence: TGTGCCAGCACTCGAGGCGGGAGCACTGAAGCTTTCTTT. Its protein product is CASTRGGSTEAFF.

J is TRBJ1-5 and V is TRBV18; D possibly corresponds to TRBD1 (6 bases). The CDR3 is 14 amino acids. Trimming took off 6 bases at V and 6 bases at J, with 15 bases between the two ends. Per the germline V gene, CDR1 is KGHSH and CDR2 is LQKENI. Here the CDR3 reads CASSPGQGRQPQHF. The CDR3 DNA is TGTGCCAGCTCCCCCGGGCAGGGGCGTCAGCCCCAGCATTTT.

J is TRBJ1-1 and V is TRBV28; tentatively, D is TRBD1 (6 bases). The ends were cut back, 7 bases at V and 1 base at J, with 19 bases in the middle. This CDR3 is built from 16 residues. CDR1 and CDR2 (germline): MDHEN, SYDVKM. The CDR3 DNA sequence: TGTGCCAGCACCCTAGGGGGGGCACAAAGGAACACTGAAGCTTTCTTT. Amino acid sequence: CASTLGGAQRNTEAFF.

The V gene is TRBV5-5, the J gene TRBJ1-6; 8 positions match TRBD1. V shed 2 bases and J 5 bases; nucleotides not matched to a gene: 12. This CDR3 is built from 18 residues. Germline assignment: CDR1 SGHKS and CDR2 YYEKEE (reference sequence). The CDR3 loop reads CASSLTLGRGLDNSPLHF. DNA of the CDR3: TGTGCCAGCAGCTTAACTCTGGGCAGGGGGCTAGATAATTCACCCCTCCACTTT.

The rearrangement uses TRBV7-9 and TRBJ2-3; a weak D match, TRBD1 (7 bases). The CDR3 is 15 amino acids. The germline gives CDR1 SEHNR, CDR2 FQNEAQ (reference sequence). Trimming took off 0 bases at V and 5 bases at J, with 12 bases between the two ends. The CDR3 sequence: CASSLAGQGGDTQYF. The CDR3 DNA reads TGTGCCAGCAGCTTAGCCGGGCAGGGGGGAGATACGCAGTATTTT.

The chain recombines TRBV9 with TRBJ1-4, with D maybe TRBD1 (5 bases). The V and J ends lost 4 bases and 2 bases respectively, with 9 bases between them. The CDR3 consists of 14 residues. Germline V gene sequence: CDR1 SGDLS, CDR2 YYNGEE. The CDR3 DNA reads TGTGCCAGCAGCTCGGGACTCACTAATGAAAAACTGTTTTTT. Its translation is CASSSGLTNEKLFF.

This chain links TRBV28 with TRBJ1-5; possibly TRBD1 for D (5 bases). The germline V gene has CDR1 MDHEN and CDR2 SYDVKM. Trimming left V 2 bases short and J 1 base short, with 9 bases between. The CDR3 has 15 residues. CDR3 DNA sequence: TGTGCCAGCAGTTTACGACGGGGGAGCAATCAGCCCCAGCATTTT. This encodes CASSLRRGSNQPQHF.

The rearrangement joins TRBV7-9 to TRBJ2-6, with 7 bases aligning to TRBD1. The germline CDR1 and CDR2 sequences are SEHNR and FQNEAQ (reference sequence). The ends lost 1 base at V and 1 base at J; junction bases unmatched: 1. CDR3 size: 16 residues. CDR3 sequence (DNA): TGTGCCAGCAGCTTAGAGACAGGGTCTGGGGCCAACGTCCTGACTTTC. Translated: CASSLETGSGANVLTF.

The chain has TRBV5-1 and TRBJ2-5; a weak D match, TRBD1 (7 bases). This CDR3 is 15 amino acids long. The germline CDR1 and CDR2 sequences are SGHRS and YFSETQ. Trimming pared 5 bases from V and 2 bases from J, leaving 16 bases between. CDR3 DNA: TGCGCCAGCAGAGCCGGAGGGGGCTTACAAGAGACCCAGTACTTC. This codes for CASRAGGGLQETQYF.

This chain connects TRBV19 to TRBJ1-6, with D maybe TRBD1 (6 bases). Trimming took off 3 bases at V and 7 bases at J, with 10 bases between the two ends. CDR1 LNHDA and CDR2 SQIVND come from the germline V gene (reference sequence). The CDR3 is 14 amino acids. This CDR3 is CASSMEGGNSPLHF. DNA for the CDR3: TGTGCCAGTAGTATGGAGGGGGGCAATTCACCCCTCCACTTT. The full variable domain, with the rest looked up from reference TRBV19 and TRBJ1-6, is DGGITQSPKYLFRKEGQNVTLSCEQNLNHDAMYWYRQDPGQGLRLIYYSQIVNDFQKGDIAEGYSVSREKKESFPLTVTSAQKNPTAFYLCASSMEGGNSPLHFGNGTRLTVT.

This clone has a single count. The DNA of the CDR3 is TGTGCCAGCAGTGGTGACAAAGGCGGAGGGAACACCTTC. Its translation: CASSGDKGGGNTF. This rearrangement joins TRBV2 to TRBJ1-2; D not resolved. Germline CDR1 SNHLY, CDR2 FYNNEI. The CDR3 consists of 13 residues. V was cut by 4 bases and J by 12 bases, with 18 bases left in between.

The gene calls are TRBV5-1 and TRBJ1-2, with 11 bases aligning to TRBD1. Trimming removed 4 bases from V and 3 bases from J; junction bases left unmatched: 5. The CDR3 totals 15 residues. The germline gives CDR1 SGHRS, CDR2 YFSETQ. The CDR3 loop reads CASSQGTGGDYGYTF. CDR3 bases: TGCGCCAGCAGCCAAGGGACAGGGGGAGACTATGGCTACACCTTC.